Listed below are T cell receptor beta chains from one sample, sequenced in a study of blood T cell repertoires in COVID-19. The data were produced by immunoSEQ multiplex PCR, yet TCRdb's version contains in-frame clones alone and is incomplete. Here the sample spans fewer than 350,000 clones, 85% to 90% being singletons. The sequenced material came from peripheral blood. These TCRs come from a woman in her thirties with COVID-19, enrolled during active disease. The CDR3 runs from the conserved cysteine through the conserved F or W. The order of the fields is clone size, D gene, V gene, J gene, CDR3 DNA, CDR3 protein. D genes are given only for firm matches. The size of a clone is reported for some rows only, either as once, few or many, or as a class for expanded clones.

abundance: NA; d_gene: NA; v_gene: TRBV5-4; j_gene: TRBJ1-5; CDR3nt: TGTGCCAGCAGCTGGGGACCCGATCGGGGGGCACGCAATCAGCCCCAGCATTTT; CDR3aa: CASSWGPDRGARNQPQHF
abundance: NA; d_gene: TRBD1; v_gene: TRBV18; j_gene: TRBJ1-5; CDR3nt: TGTGCCAGCTCACCGACGGGGACAGTTCAGCCCCAGCATTTT; CDR3aa: CASSPTGTVQPQHF
abundance: NA; d_gene: NA; v_gene: TRBV10-2; j_gene: TRBJ2-7; CDR3nt: TGCGCCAGCAGTGAGTCACAGCCAGGGGGGGAGCAGTACTTC; CDR3aa: CASSESQPGGEQYF
abundance: NA; d_gene: NA; v_gene: TRBV28; j_gene: TRBJ2-7; CDR3nt: TGTGCCAGCAGTTTACGGCGCCCAGGGGTCTACGAGCAGTACTTC; CDR3aa: CASSLRRPGVYEQYF
abundance: NA; d_gene: NA; v_gene: TRBV5-1; j_gene: TRBJ2-5; CDR3nt: TGCGCCAGCAGCTTGGGGCCACAAGAGACCCAGTACTTC; CDR3aa: CASSLGPQETQYF
abundance: NA; d_gene: TRBD1; v_gene: TRBV5-1; j_gene: TRBJ2-2; CDR3nt: TGCGCCAGCAACCCCGAGGGGGCGATGCTTACCGGGGAGCTGTTTTTT; CDR3aa: CASNPEGAMLTGELFF
abundance: NA; d_gene: TRBD1; v_gene: TRBV6-6; j_gene: TRBJ2-7; CDR3nt: TGTGCCAGCAGTTTCGGGACAGGCGGTACCTACGAGCAGTACTTC; CDR3aa: CASSFGTGGTYEQYF
abundance: NA; d_gene: TRBD1; v_gene: TRBV6-2/TRBV6-3; j_gene: TRBJ1-5; CDR3nt: TGTGCCAGCAGTACCCCACAGGACAGGCGGTTTGGTCAGCCCCAGCATTTT; CDR3aa: CASSTPQDRRFGQPQHF
abundance: NA; d_gene: NA; v_gene: TRBV7-8; j_gene: TRBJ2-5; CDR3nt: TGTGCCAGCAGTTCCGGACCAGCGCGGACTGAGACCCAGTACTTC; CDR3aa: CASSSGPARTETQYF
abundance: NA; d_gene: NA; v_gene: TRBV5-6; j_gene: TRBJ1-5; CDR3nt: TGTGCCAGCAGCTCAGGAATGGATCAGCCCCAGCATTTT; CDR3aa: CASSSGMDQPQHF
abundance: NA; d_gene: TRBD1; v_gene: TRBV24-1; j_gene: TRBJ1-1; CDR3nt: TGTGCCACCAGTGATCCGAGGTGGGACAGCCTCTGGGGCACTGAAGCTTTCTTT; CDR3aa: CATSDPRWDSLWGTEAFF
abundance: NA; d_gene: NA; v_gene: TRBV27; j_gene: TRBJ1-4; CDR3nt: TGTGCCAGCTCATTAACAGGGCTCAATAATGAAAAACTGTTTTTT; CDR3aa: CASSLTGLNNEKLFF
abundance: NA; d_gene: NA; v_gene: TRBV3-1/TRBV3-2; j_gene: TRBJ1-5; CDR3nt: TGTGCCAGCAGCCGAACGCACAGTAGCAATCAGCCCCAGCATTTT; CDR3aa: CASSRTHSSNQPQHF
abundance: NA; d_gene: NA; v_gene: TRBV7-8; j_gene: TRBJ2-5; CDR3nt: TGTGCCAGCAGCTTAGTCCGATGGGGCGAGACCCAGTACTTC; CDR3aa: CASSLVRWGETQYF
abundance: NA; d_gene: TRBD1; v_gene: TRBV7-2; j_gene: TRBJ1-3; CDR3nt: TGTGCCAGCAGCTTTTTACTTCTACAGGGGGCGGAAGGAAACACCATATATTTT; CDR3aa: CASSFLLLQGAEGNTIYF
abundance: NA; d_gene: TRBD1; v_gene: TRBV19; j_gene: TRBJ2-7; CDR3nt: TGTGCCAGTAGTATGGGAGGGACAGGGTACAACGAGCAGTACTTC; CDR3aa: CASSMGGTGYNEQYF
abundance: NA; d_gene: NA; v_gene: TRBV6-5; j_gene: TRBJ2-7; CDR3nt: TGTGCCAGCTTACGGACAGACCGCTACGAGCAGTACTTC; CDR3aa: CASLRTDRYEQYF
abundance: NA; d_gene: TRBD2; v_gene: TRBV7-6; j_gene: TRBJ2-3; CDR3nt: TGTGCCAGCAGTCCGAGCGGGGGCCGGAGCACAGATACGCAGTATTTT; CDR3aa: CASSPSGGRSTDTQYF
abundance: once; d_gene: NA; v_gene: TRBV28; j_gene: TRBJ2-2; CDR3nt: TGTGCCAGCAGTTTGTTGTCCTACACCGGGGAGCTGTTTTTT; CDR3aa: CASSLLSYTGELFF
abundance: NA; d_gene: TRBD1; v_gene: TRBV7-8; j_gene: TRBJ2-7; CDR3nt: TGTGCCAGCAGCTGGCTACCCCCGGGACAGGGGCTCTCCGAGCAGTACTTC; CDR3aa: CASSWLPPGQGLSEQYF
abundance: NA; d_gene: NA; v_gene: TRBV5-1; j_gene: TRBJ2-2; CDR3nt: TGCGCCAGCAGCTTGCAGGGCGAGAACACCGGGGAGCTGTTTTTT; CDR3aa: CASSLQGENTGELFF
abundance: NA; d_gene: NA; v_gene: TRBV6-5; j_gene: TRBJ1-3; CDR3nt: TGTGCCAGCAGTTACTCGGCCGCACCGGGGAACACCATATATTTT; CDR3aa: CASSYSAAPGNTIYF
abundance: NA; d_gene: TRBD1; v_gene: TRBV5-4; j_gene: TRBJ2-3; CDR3nt: TGTGCCAGCAGCTCCTGGACAGGAGCACAAGATACGCAGTATTTT; CDR3aa: CASSSWTGAQDTQYF
abundance: NA; d_gene: NA; v_gene: TRBV7-2; j_gene: TRBJ1-6; CDR3nt: TGTGCCAGCAGCCCGGGGGGGTACTCACCCCTCCACTTT; CDR3aa: CASSPGGYSPLHF
abundance: NA; d_gene: NA; v_gene: TRBV5-1; j_gene: TRBJ2-4; CDR3nt: TGCGCCAGCAGCTCCACCGGGACACCAAACATTCAGTACTTC; CDR3aa: CASSSTGTPNIQYF
abundance: NA; d_gene: TRBD2; v_gene: TRBV10-1; j_gene: TRBJ2-3; CDR3nt: TGCGCCAGCAGTCCAGCGGGGGACTTAGATACGCAGTATTTT; CDR3aa: CASSPAGDLDTQYF
abundance: NA; d_gene: TRBD1; v_gene: TRBV18; j_gene: TRBJ1-1; CDR3nt: TGTGCCAGCTCACCGATACAGGGGGCAGGCACTGAAGCTTTCTTT; CDR3aa: CASSPIQGAGTEAFF
abundance: NA; d_gene: NA; v_gene: TRBV5-6; j_gene: TRBJ1-5; CDR3nt: TGTGCCAGCAGCTCGGGCGGAGGGGCCGTTAATGATCAGCCCCAGCATTTT; CDR3aa: CASSSGGGAVNDQPQHF
abundance: NA; d_gene: TRBD1; v_gene: TRBV5-6; j_gene: TRBJ1-6; CDR3nt: TGTGCCAGCAGCCTCAACAGGGGGTATTATTCACCCCTCCACTTT; CDR3aa: CASSLNRGYYSPLHF
abundance: NA; d_gene: TRBD2; v_gene: TRBV7-2; j_gene: TRBJ2-1; CDR3nt: TGTGCCAGCAGCTTAGGGTCGGGGGGGCCGCGGGAGCAGTTCTTC; CDR3aa: CASSLGSGGPREQFF
abundance: few; d_gene: NA; v_gene: TRBV5-1; j_gene: TRBJ2-2; CDR3nt: TGCGCCAGCAGCTTGGGACAGCCGAACACCGGGGAGCTGTTTTTT; CDR3aa: CASSLGQPNTGELFF
abundance: NA; d_gene: NA; v_gene: TRBV5-1; j_gene: TRBJ1-4; CDR3nt: TGCGCCAGCAGCTTGGCGGCGGGTTGGAATGAAAAACTGTTTTTT; CDR3aa: CASSLAAGWNEKLFF
abundance: NA; d_gene: NA; v_gene: TRBV11-2; j_gene: TRBJ2-7; CDR3nt: TGTGCCAGCAGCTTAGGACTATACGAGCAGTACTTC; CDR3aa: CASSLGLYEQYF
abundance: NA; d_gene: TRBD1; v_gene: TRBV10-2; j_gene: TRBJ2-7; CDR3nt: TGCGCCAGCAGTTTTACAGGGGAAAGGCCCTACGAGCAGTACTTC; CDR3aa: CASSFTGERPYEQYF
abundance: NA; d_gene: TRBD2; v_gene: TRBV3-1/TRBV3-2; j_gene: TRBJ2-1; CDR3nt: TGTGCCAGCAGCCAAGCGGGGGGAACCTACAATGAGCAGTTCTTC; CDR3aa: CASSQAGGTYNEQFF
abundance: NA; d_gene: NA; v_gene: TRBV11-2; j_gene: TRBJ2-7; CDR3nt: TGTGCCAGCAGCTTGGCCGGGACTGGGAGCTACGAGCAGTACTTC; CDR3aa: CASSLAGTGSYEQYF
abundance: NA; d_gene: NA; v_gene: TRBV2; j_gene: TRBJ1-5; CDR3nt: TGTGCCAGCAGTGAAAGCCCTGTCACAGATCAGCCCCAGCATTTT; CDR3aa: CASSESPVTDQPQHF
abundance: NA; d_gene: NA; v_gene: TRBV2; j_gene: TRBJ1-1; CDR3nt: TGTGCCAGCAGTGAAGGCCAGTTGAACACTGAAGCTTTCTTT; CDR3aa: CASSEGQLNTEAFF
abundance: NA; d_gene: NA; v_gene: TRBV5-6; j_gene: TRBJ2-2; CDR3nt: TGTGCCAGCAGACTGTGGGGCACCACCGGGGAGCTGTTTTTT; CDR3aa: CASRLWGTTGELFF
abundance: once; d_gene: NA; v_gene: TRBV2; j_gene: TRBJ1-6; CDR3nt: TGTGCCAGCAGTGTTCGGAGCTCCTATAATTCACCCCTCCACTTT; CDR3aa: CASSVRSSYNSPLHF
abundance: NA; d_gene: NA; v_gene: TRBV6-1; j_gene: TRBJ1-1; CDR3nt: TGTGCCAGCAGTGATACAGGGTTTATGAACACTGAAGCTTTCTTT; CDR3aa: CASSDTGFMNTEAFF
abundance: NA; d_gene: TRBD2; v_gene: TRBV18; j_gene: TRBJ2-3; CDR3nt: TGTGCCAGCTCACCAATAGCGGGGGCCTCCTCGGGAGATACGCAGTATTTT; CDR3aa: CASSPIAGASSGDTQYF
abundance: NA; d_gene: NA; v_gene: TRBV7-9; j_gene: TRBJ1-6; CDR3nt: TGTGCCAGCACCGACCGAGGATATAATTCACCCCTCCACTTT; CDR3aa: CASTDRGYNSPLHF
abundance: NA; d_gene: TRBD1; v_gene: TRBV27; j_gene: TRBJ1-2; CDR3nt: TGTGCCAGCAGTTTCCACAGGGGCCGCTTTTATGGCTACACCTTC; CDR3aa: CASSFHRGRFYGYTF
abundance: NA; d_gene: NA; v_gene: TRBV18; j_gene: TRBJ2-7; CDR3nt: TGTGCCAGCTCAGTCCAACTAAGCGACGAGCAGTACTTC; CDR3aa: CASSVQLSDEQYF
abundance: NA; d_gene: TRBD1; v_gene: TRBV3-1/TRBV3-2; j_gene: TRBJ2-3; CDR3nt: TGTGCCAGCAGCCACCCGGACAGGACTCCCACAGATACGCAGTATTTT; CDR3aa: CASSHPDRTPTDTQYF
abundance: NA; d_gene: TRBD1; v_gene: TRBV5-1; j_gene: TRBJ1-2; CDR3nt: TGCGCCAGCAGCGTACAGGGGGCGTCGGGAGGCTACACCTTC; CDR3aa: CASSVQGASGGYTF
abundance: NA; d_gene: NA; v_gene: TRBV5-1; j_gene: TRBJ2-2; CDR3nt: TGCGCCAGCAGCTTGCTAGCAACCGGGGAGCTGTTTTTT; CDR3aa: CASSLLATGELFF
abundance: NA; d_gene: TRBD1; v_gene: TRBV19; j_gene: TRBJ1-4; CDR3nt: TGTGCCAGTAGTGGAGGGACAGGGGAAAAACTGTTTTTT; CDR3aa: CASSGGTGEKLFF
abundance: NA; d_gene: TRBD1; v_gene: TRBV4-2; j_gene: TRBJ2-7; CDR3nt: TGTGCCAGCAGCCAAACAAGGGGGCGGGACGAGCAGTACTTC; CDR3aa: CASSQTRGRDEQYF
abundance: NA; d_gene: NA; v_gene: TRBV7-9; j_gene: TRBJ1-6; CDR3nt: TGTGCCAGCAGCTTATCCCACCTAGGGGGTTCACCCCTCCACTTT; CDR3aa: CASSLSHLGGSPLHF
abundance: NA; d_gene: NA; v_gene: TRBV12-2; j_gene: TRBJ1-1; CDR3nt: TGTGCAAGTCGCTTGGGACATATGAACACTGAAGCTTTCTTT; CDR3aa: CASRLGHMNTEAFF
abundance: NA; d_gene: NA; v_gene: TRBV5-6; j_gene: TRBJ2-7; CDR3nt: TGTGCCAGCAGCCCTTTGGTGGGGGCACCCGAGCAGTACTTC; CDR3aa: CASSPLVGAPEQYF
abundance: NA; d_gene: NA; v_gene: TRBV7-9; j_gene: TRBJ2-2; CDR3nt: TGTGCCAGCAGCCCTGGGGGGACCGGGGAGCTGTTTTTT; CDR3aa: CASSPGGTGELFF
abundance: NA; d_gene: TRBD1; v_gene: TRBV5-1; j_gene: TRBJ1-5; CDR3nt: TGCGCCAGCAGCTTGTTGGGACAGAATCAGCCCCAGCATTTT; CDR3aa: CASSLLGQNQPQHF
abundance: NA; d_gene: TRBD1; v_gene: TRBV25-1; j_gene: TRBJ1-1; CDR3nt: TGTGCCAGCAGTGCCCCCGGGACAGGGGTTCCTGAAGCTTTCTTT; CDR3aa: CASSAPGTGVPEAFF
abundance: NA; d_gene: TRBD2; v_gene: TRBV5-5; j_gene: TRBJ2-3; CDR3nt: TGTGCCAGCAGCTCCCTAGCGGATTCCACAGATACGCAGTATTTT; CDR3aa: CASSSLADSTDTQYF
abundance: NA; d_gene: NA; v_gene: TRBV13; j_gene: TRBJ2-1; CDR3nt: TGTGCCAGCAGCTTCAGGGGTAATGAGCAGTTCTTC; CDR3aa: CASSFRGNEQFF
abundance: NA; d_gene: TRBD1; v_gene: TRBV19; j_gene: TRBJ1-1; CDR3nt: TGTGCCAGTAGTATAGTGACAGGGGCCACTGAAGCTTTCTTT; CDR3aa: CASSIVTGATEAFF